This record covers a single T cell receptor beta chain. Its antigen is currently unknown. Profiled with immunoSEQ multiplex PCR; TCRdb holds only in-frame clones, not every one. The data hold roughly 34,000 clones, with more than 85% observed a single time. The source of the sample is a study of neoadjuvant nivolumab and ipilimumab in lung cancer. Points from the study as a whole: Blood richness before therapy tracked richness in tumors resected after neoadjuvant therapy. TCR richness and clonality were higher in tumors than adjacent uninvolved lung.

The input for sequencing was peripheral blood, taken after neoadjuvant nivolumab, alone or with ipilimumab, at or shortly before surgery. The sequence derives from an adult with non-small cell lung cancer.

The CDR3 here is CASSSLDRGGSYEQYF. CDR3 in DNA: TGTGCCAGCAGCTCGCTGGACAGGGGAGGCTCCTACGAGCAGTACTTC. The chain couples TRBV7-9 to TRBJ2-7; TRBD1 aligns across 9 bases. CDR1 is SEHNR and CDR2 is FQNEAQ in the germline V gene (reference sequence). The trim removed 4 bases at V and 0 bases at J, leaving 7 bases unmatched. This CDR3 is built from 16 residues. The full variable domain, completed using reference TRBV7-9 and TRBJ2-7, is DTGVSQNPRHKITKRGQNVTFRCDPISEHNRLYWYRQTLGQGPEFLTYFQNEAQLEKSRLLSDRFSAERPKGSFSTLEIQRTEQGDSAMYLCASSSLDRGGSYEQYFGPGTRLTVT.